The T cell receptor beta chain described here comes from a study of T cell responses to AZD1222 COVID-19 vaccine. The CDR3 is 15 residues long. Germline V gene sequence: CDR1 SEHNR, CDR2 FQNEAQ (reference sequence). The V end was cut by 3 bases, the J end by 7 bases, with 16 bases between. Study conclusions and caveats: Nearly half of spike-specific TCRs reportedly go after variant regions that carry no mutations. Baseline seropositivity occurred in only six or seven AZD1222 recipients.

Some clones are missing from TCRdb's copy, which holds only in-frame ones; the method was immunoSEQ multiplex PCR. The sample shows about 150,000 clones, about 88% of them seen only once. Points on this clone: Its specificity is not known.

This specimen consisted of peripheral blood, obtained on day 0 of AZD1222 vaccination. The rearrangement joins TRBV7-9 to TRBJ1-5; a possible D gene is TRBD1 (6 bases). The receptor was isolated from an adult in good health. The CDR3 loop is CASSLAGEGGQPQHF. For the CDR3, the DNA is TGTGCCAGCAGCTTGGCAGGGGAAGGAGGACAGCCCCAGCATTTT.